Presented here are 4 T cell receptor beta chains from one specimen sequenced in a study of T cells after posttransplantation cyclophosphamide. The naive gate required viable CD3+CD4+ or CD3+CD8+ cells with CCR7+CD45RA+CD45RO-CD95-CD27+CD28+ phenotype. Libraries were prepared by immunoSEQ multiplex PCR; TCRdb keeps only in-frame clonotypes and omits some of them. The sample comprises roughly 30,000 clones, more than 85% of which are singletons, and around 0.096% rests with the top ten. The sequencing input was naive CD4+ T cells sorted from blood. These receptors were collected from a man aged 25 to 45 in good health and a related stem cell transplant donor.

This rearrangement joins TRBV7-3 to TRBJ2-1, with TRBD2 matching 10 bases. The J segment lost 8 bases and the V segment lost 4 bases, leaving 8 bases of the junction unmatched. The CDR3 extends over 15 amino acids. Per germline, CDR1 SGHTA and CDR2 FQGTGA. In DNA form, the CDR3 reads TGTGCCAGCAGCTCTCAGCGGGGGGGCCGGCATGAGCAGTTCTTC. This codes for CASSSQRGGRHEQFF.

J is TRBJ1-5 and V is TRBV18; the D gene is possibly TRBD1 (6 bases). The V gene's germline CDR1 is KGHSH and CDR2 LQKENI. The CDR3 totals 13 residues. V lost 5 bases and J 7 bases, leaving 12 bases between the germline ends. The CDR3 loop reads CASSSGERQPQHF. The CDR3 DNA follows: TGTGCCAGCTCATCAGGGGAACGGCAGCCCCAGCATTTT. The variable domain in full, with the rest retrieved from reference TRBV18 and TRBJ1-5, is NAGVMQNPRHLVRRRGQEARLRCSPMKGHSHVYWYRQLPEEGLKFMVYLQKENIIDESGMPKERFSAEFPKEGPSILRIQQVVRGDSAAYFCASSSGERQPQHFGDGTRLSIL.

This clone occurred a few times. V usage is TRBV6-1 and J usage is TRBJ2-2, with TRBD1 matching 7 bases. The CDR3 covers 14 residues. Germline V lookup: CDR1 MNHNS, CDR2 SASEGT. Trimming cost V 6 bases and J 4 bases; bases outside gene matches: 5. The chain's CDR3 is CASRETGTTGELFF. CDR3 in DNA: TGTGCCAGCAGGGAGACAGGGACCACCGGGGAGCTGTTTTTT.

The chain has TRBV19 and TRBJ1-1, with TRBD1 as a possible D gene (5 bases). The CDR3 spans 14 residues. The germline V gene has CDR1 LNHDA and CDR2 SQIVND (reference sequence). V lost 3 bases to trimming and J lost 6 bases, with 14 bases between them. The CDR3 DNA follows: TGTGCCAGTAGTATGGAGGGGTCTCGTTCTGAAGCTTTCTTT. This gives the protein CASSMEGSRSEAFF. The full variable domain, with the rest looked up from reference TRBV19 and TRBJ1-1, is DGGITQSPKYLFRKEGQNVTLSCEQNLNHDAMYWYRQDPGQGLRLIYYSQIVNDFQKGDIAEGYSVSREKKESFPLTVTSAQKNPTAFYLCASSMEGSRSEAFFGQGTRLTVV.